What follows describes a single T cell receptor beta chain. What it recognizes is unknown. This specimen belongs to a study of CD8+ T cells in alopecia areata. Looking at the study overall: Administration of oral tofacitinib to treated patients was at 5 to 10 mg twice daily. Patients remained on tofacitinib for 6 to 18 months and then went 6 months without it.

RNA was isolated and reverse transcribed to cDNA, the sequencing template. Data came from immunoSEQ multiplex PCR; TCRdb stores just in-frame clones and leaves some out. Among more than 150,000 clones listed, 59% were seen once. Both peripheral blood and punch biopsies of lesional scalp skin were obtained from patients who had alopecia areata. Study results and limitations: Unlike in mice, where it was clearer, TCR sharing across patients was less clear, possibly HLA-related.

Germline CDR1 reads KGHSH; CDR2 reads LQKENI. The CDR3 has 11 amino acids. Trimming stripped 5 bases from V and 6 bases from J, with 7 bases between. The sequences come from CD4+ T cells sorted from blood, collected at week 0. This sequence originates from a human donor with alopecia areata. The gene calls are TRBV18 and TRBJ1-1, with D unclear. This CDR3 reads CASSGVAEAFF. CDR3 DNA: TGTGCCAGCTCAGGAGTCGCTGAAGCTTTCTTT.